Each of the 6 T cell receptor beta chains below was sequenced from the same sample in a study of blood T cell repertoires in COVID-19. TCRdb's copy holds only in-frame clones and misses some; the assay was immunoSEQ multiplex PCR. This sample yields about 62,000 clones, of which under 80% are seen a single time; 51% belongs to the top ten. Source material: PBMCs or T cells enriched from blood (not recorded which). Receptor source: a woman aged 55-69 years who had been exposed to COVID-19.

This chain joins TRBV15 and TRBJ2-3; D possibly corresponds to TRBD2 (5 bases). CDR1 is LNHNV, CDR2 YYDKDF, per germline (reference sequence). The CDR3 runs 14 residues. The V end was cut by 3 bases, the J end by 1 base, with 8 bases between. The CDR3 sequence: CATSRGVGTDTQYF. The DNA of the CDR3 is TGTGCCACCAGCAGGGGAGTTGGCACAGATACGCAGTATTTT.

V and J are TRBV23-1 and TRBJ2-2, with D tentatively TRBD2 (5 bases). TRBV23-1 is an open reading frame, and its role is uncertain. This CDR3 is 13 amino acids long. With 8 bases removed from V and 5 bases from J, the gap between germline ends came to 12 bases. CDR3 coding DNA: TGCGCCAGCCGATCGAGGGTTACCGGGGAGCTGTTTTTT. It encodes CASRSRVTGELFF.

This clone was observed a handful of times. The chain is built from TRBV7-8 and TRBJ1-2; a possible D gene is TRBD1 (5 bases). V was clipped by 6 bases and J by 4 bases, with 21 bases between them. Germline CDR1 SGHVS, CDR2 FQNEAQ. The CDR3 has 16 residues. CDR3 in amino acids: CASSGTSRPSGYGYTF. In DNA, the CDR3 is TGTGCCAGCAGTGGGACTTCTAGACCGTCCGGCTATGGCTACACCTTC.

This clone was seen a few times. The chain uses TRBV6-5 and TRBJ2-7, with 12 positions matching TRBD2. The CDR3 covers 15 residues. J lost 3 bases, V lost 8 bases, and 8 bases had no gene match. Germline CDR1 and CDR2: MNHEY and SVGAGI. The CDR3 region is CASGILAGGLYEQYF. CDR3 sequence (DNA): TGTGCCAGCGGAATCCTAGCGGGGGGGCTCTACGAGCAGTACTTC.

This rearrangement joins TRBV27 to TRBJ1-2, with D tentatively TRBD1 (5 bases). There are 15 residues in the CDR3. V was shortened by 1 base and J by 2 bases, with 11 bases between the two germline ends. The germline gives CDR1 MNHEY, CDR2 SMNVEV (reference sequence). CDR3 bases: TGTGCCAGCAGTTTATATGGGGCCCCCAACTATGGCTACACCTTC. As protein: CASSLYGAPNYGYTF.

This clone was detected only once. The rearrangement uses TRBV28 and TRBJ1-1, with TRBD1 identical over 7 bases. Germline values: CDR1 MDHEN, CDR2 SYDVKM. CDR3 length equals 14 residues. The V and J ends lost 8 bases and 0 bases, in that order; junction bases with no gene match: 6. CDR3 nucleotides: TGTGCCAGCGAAGAGGGGGCGTTGAACACTGAAGCTTTCTTT. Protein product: CASEEGALNTEAFF.